These T cell receptor beta chains were read from a single sample in a study of low-dose radiotherapy and immunotherapy resistance in tumors. TCRdb itself ran the reads through MiXCR, one entry per CDR3 protein. Of 35,000 to 50,000 distinct CDR3 sequences in the sample, 25% to 30% were seen once. Source: PBMCs, taken after low-dose radiotherapy plus immunotherapy. The receptors here all came from a male donor with prostate cancer. The conserved cysteine and the conserved F or W are not part of the CDR3 here. The order of the fields is CDR3 length, J gene, V gene, CDR3 protein.

12 | TRBJ2-7 | TRBV27 | ASSLGASSREQY
12 | TRBJ2-2 | TRBV20-1 | SVKGRANTGELF
12 | TRBJ2-5 | TRBV28 | ASSLSGAGETQY
13 | TRBJ2-6 | TRBV5-1 | ASSFNLGGYNVLT
13 | TRBJ2-2 | TRBV6-2/TRBV6-3 | ASSPTGLDTGELF
13 | TRBJ1-1 | TRBV3-1 | ASSLWGRENTEAF
10 | TRBJ1-1 | TRBV18 | ASSPSGYEAF
15 | TRBJ2-5 | TRBV7-2 | ASSLSPGGRFQETQY
14 | TRBJ1-1 | TRBV9 | ASSVSLGGGDTEAF
12 | TRBJ2-1 | TRBV5-4 | ASSLQLASAEQF
13 | TRBJ2-2 | TRBV2 | ASVASGRNTGELF
14 | TRBJ1-3 | TRBV5-1 | ASSRPEQDSGNTIY
12 | TRBJ2-2 | TRBV5-1 | ASSVPRETGELF
11 | TRBJ1-1 | TRBV29-1 | SVGSQTNTEAF
13 | TRBJ2-7 | TRBV14 | ASSPSSGGIYEQY
12 | TRBJ1-5 | TRBV5-1 | ASSYGTANQPQH
11 | TRBJ2-3 | TRBV29-1 | SVTTSGTDTQY
14 | TRBJ2-7 | TRBV5-1 | ASSLALAGGRNEQY
13 | TRBJ2-1 | TRBV4-3 | ASSQGEGAYNEQF
14 | TRBJ1-5 | TRBV12-3/TRBV12-4 | ASSLSPRGLNQPQH
9 | TRBJ2-7 | TRBV6-1 | ASSYRYEQY
12 | TRBJ2-5 | TRBV28 | ASSPGGGQETQY
13 | TRBJ1-2 | TRBV7-9 | ASSSPAQKSYGYT
15 | TRBJ1-1 | TRBV5-1 | ASSLGQGSGLSTEAF
14 | TRBJ2-1 | TRBV20-1 | SARDPGLADYNEQF
14 | TRBJ1-5 | TRBV27 | ASSLSTGVSGQPQH
13 | TRBJ2-7 | TRBV5-1 | ASSLSRGGFYEQY
13 | TRBJ2-3 | TRBV29-1 | SVDGSWGAADTQY
11 | TRBJ2-1 | TRBV30 | AWSVLGQGEQF
12 | TRBJ2-7 | TRBV4-2 | ASSSKGVSYEQY
15 | TRBJ2-1 | TRBV3-1 | ASSQDWDSENYNEQF
11 | TRBJ1-2 | TRBV29-1 | SAPRGGAYGYT
12 | TRBJ1-2 | TRBV19 | ASSRQISNYGYT
11 | TRBJ2-6 | TRBV29-1 | SVSEVGANVLT
13 | TRBJ2-1 | TRBV20-1 | SARDLSSSAIEQF
11 | TRBJ1-1 | TRBV28 | ASNRGGDTEAF
13 | TRBJ2-7 | TRBV6-1 | ASSYKDRGTYEQY
12 | TRBJ2-7 | TRBV25-1 | ASSDHAGSYEQY
11 | TRBJ2-7 | TRBV7-9 | ASSLFGEGEQY
11 | TRBJ1-1 | TRBV6-2/TRBV6-3 | ASSEPRGTEAF
12 | TRBJ2-1 | TRBV27 | ASSLAGSYNEQF
13 | TRBJ1-2 | TRBV15 | ATRDSDSPNYGYT
12 | TRBJ1-5 | TRBV14 | ASSPEGSNQPQH
12 | TRBJ1-1 | TRBV7-6 | ASSLARQGTEAF
12 | TRBJ2-3 | TRBV29-1 | SVDSPQGTDTQY
15 | TRBJ2-5 | TRBV20-1 | SARADSGGGHQETQY
16 | TRBJ1-6 | TRBV9 | ASSPSVPGQGDNSPLH
9 | TRBJ1-1 | TRBV20-1 | SARVGDVAF
11 | TRBJ2-5 | TRBV9 | ASSNDRVETQY
11 | TRBJ2-7 | TRBV20-1 | SASQGEIYEQY
14 | TRBJ2-2 | TRBV9 | ASSVARGVNTGELF